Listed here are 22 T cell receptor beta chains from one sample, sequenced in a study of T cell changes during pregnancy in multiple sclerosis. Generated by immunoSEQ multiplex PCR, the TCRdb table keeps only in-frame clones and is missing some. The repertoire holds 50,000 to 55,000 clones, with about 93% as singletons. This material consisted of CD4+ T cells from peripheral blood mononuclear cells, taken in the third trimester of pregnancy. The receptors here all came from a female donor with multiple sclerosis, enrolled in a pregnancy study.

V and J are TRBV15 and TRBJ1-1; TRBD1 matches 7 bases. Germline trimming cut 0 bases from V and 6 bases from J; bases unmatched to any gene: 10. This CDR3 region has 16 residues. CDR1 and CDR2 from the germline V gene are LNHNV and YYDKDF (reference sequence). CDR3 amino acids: CATSRDPRGKGAEAFF. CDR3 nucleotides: TGTGCCACCAGCAGAGACCCCAGGGGGAAGGGGGCTGAAGCTTTCTTT. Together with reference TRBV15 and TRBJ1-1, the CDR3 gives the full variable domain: DAMVIQNPRYQVTQFGKPVTLSCSQTLNHNVMYWYQQKSSQAPKLLFHYYDKDFNNEADTPDNFQSRRPNTSFCFLDIRSPGLGDTAMYLCATSRDPRGKGAEAFFGQGTRLTVV.

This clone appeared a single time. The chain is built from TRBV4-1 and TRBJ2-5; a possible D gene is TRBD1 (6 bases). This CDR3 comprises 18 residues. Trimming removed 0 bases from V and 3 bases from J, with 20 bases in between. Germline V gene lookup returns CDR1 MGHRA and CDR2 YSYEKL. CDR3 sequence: CASSQDRVTGTKKETQYF. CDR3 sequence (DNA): TGCGCCAGCAGCCAAGATCGGGTGACCGGGACAAAAAAAGAGACCCAGTACTTC.

The CDR3 region is CASSRTRQETQYF. In DNA, the CDR3 is TGTGCCAGCAGTCGGACAAGACAAGAGACCCAGTACTTC. This chain connects TRBV6-5 to TRBJ2-5; the D gene is possibly TRBD1 (5 bases). The CDR3 is made up of 13 amino acids. Germline V gives CDR1 MNHEY, CDR2 SVGAGI. Trimming removed 5 bases from V and 2 bases from J, with 9 bases in between.

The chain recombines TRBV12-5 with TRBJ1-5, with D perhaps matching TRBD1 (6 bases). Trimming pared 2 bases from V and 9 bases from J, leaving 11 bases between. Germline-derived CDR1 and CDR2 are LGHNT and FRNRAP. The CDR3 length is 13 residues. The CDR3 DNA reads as TGTGCTAGTGGTTTGCCGGGGGGCCGGCCCCAGCATTTT. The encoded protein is CASGLPGGRPQHF.

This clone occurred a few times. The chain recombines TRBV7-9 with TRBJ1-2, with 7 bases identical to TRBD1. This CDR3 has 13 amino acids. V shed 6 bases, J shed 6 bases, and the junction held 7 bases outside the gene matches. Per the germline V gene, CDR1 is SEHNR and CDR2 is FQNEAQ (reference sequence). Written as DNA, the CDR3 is TGTGCCAGCAGTTCCCAGGGGGGACATGGCTACACCTTC. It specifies CASSSQGGHGYTF.

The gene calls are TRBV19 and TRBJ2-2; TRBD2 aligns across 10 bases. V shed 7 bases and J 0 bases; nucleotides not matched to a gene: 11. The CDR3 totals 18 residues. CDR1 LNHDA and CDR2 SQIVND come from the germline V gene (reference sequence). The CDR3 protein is CASNRALAGDPNTGELFF. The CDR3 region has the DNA TGTGCCAGTAACAGGGCCCTAGCGGGGGACCCGAACACCGGGGAGCTGTTTTTT.

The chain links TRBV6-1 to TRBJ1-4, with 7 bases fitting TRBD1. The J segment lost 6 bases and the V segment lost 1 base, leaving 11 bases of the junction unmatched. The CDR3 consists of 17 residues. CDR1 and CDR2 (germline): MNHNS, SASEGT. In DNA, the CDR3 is TGTGCCAGCAGTGAAGGATATCGGGACAGTATTTATGAAAAACTGTTTTTT. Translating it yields CASSEGYRDSIYEKLFF.

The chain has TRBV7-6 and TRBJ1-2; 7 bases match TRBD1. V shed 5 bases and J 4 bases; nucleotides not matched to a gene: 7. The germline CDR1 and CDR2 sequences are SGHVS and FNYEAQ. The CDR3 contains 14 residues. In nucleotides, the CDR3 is TGTGCCAGCAGCCCCGGGAAGGGGGCCTATGGCTACACCTTC. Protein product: CASSPGKGAYGYTF. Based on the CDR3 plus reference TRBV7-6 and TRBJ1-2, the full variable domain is GAGVSQSPRYKVTKRGQDVALRCDPISGHVSLYWYRQALGQGPEFLTYFNYEAQQDKSGLPNDRFSAERPEGSISTLTIQRTEQRDSAMYRCASSPGKGAYGYTFGSGTRLTVV.

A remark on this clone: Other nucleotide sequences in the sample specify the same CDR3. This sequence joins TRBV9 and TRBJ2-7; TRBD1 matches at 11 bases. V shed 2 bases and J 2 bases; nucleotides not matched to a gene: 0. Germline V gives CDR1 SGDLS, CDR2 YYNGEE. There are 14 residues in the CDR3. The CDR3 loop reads CASSVGQGAYEQYF. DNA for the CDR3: TGTGCCAGCAGCGTGGGACAGGGGGCCTACGAGCAGTACTTC.

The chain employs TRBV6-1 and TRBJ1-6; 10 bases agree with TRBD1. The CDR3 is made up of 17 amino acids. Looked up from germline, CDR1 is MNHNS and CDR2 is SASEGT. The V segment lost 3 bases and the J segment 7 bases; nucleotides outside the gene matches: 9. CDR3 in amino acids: CASSDLGTGVRNSPLHF. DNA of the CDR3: TGTGCCAGCAGTGACCTCGGGACAGGGGTCCGAAATTCACCCCTCCACTTT.

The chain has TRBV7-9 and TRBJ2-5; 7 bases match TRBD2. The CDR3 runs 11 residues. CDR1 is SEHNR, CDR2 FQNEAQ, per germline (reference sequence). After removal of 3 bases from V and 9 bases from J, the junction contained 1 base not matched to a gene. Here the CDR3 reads CASSLGGAQYF. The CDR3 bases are TGTGCCAGCAGCTTGGGGGGGGCCCAGTACTTC.

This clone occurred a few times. CDR3 protein: CATSRDAQYGYTF. The CDR3 DNA follows: TGTGCCACCAGCAGAGATGCACAGTATGGCTACACCTTC. This chain connects TRBV15 to TRBJ1-2; no definite D call. The V gene's germline CDR1 is LNHNV and CDR2 YYDKDF (reference sequence). This CDR3 contains 13 residues. Trimming pared 0 bases from V and 5 bases from J, leaving 7 bases between.

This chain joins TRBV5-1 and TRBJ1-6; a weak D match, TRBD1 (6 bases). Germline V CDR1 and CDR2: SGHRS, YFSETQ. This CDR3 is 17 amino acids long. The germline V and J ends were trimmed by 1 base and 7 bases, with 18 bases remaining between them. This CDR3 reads CASSLLGGAKGNSPLHF. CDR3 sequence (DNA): TGCGCCAGCAGCTTGCTCGGGGGGGCGAAAGGGAATTCACCCCTCCACTTT.

The CDR3 reads CASSDTGGWDTEAFF. In nucleotides, the CDR3 is TGTGCCAGCAGCGATACAGGGGGTTGGGACACTGAAGCTTTCTTT. The chain recombines TRBV2 with TRBJ1-1, with 8 nucleotides matching TRBD1. The ends lost 6 bases at V and 3 bases at J; junction bases unmatched: 9. There are 15 residues in the CDR3. Looked up from germline, CDR1 is SNHLY and CDR2 is FYNNEI. The variable domain in full, completed from reference TRBV2 and TRBJ1-1, reads EPEVTQTPSHQVTQMGQEVILRCVPISNHLYFYWYRQILGQKVEFLVSFYNNEISEKSEIFDDQFSVERPDGSNFTLKIRSTKLEDSAMYFCASSDTGGWDTEAFFGQGTRLTVV.

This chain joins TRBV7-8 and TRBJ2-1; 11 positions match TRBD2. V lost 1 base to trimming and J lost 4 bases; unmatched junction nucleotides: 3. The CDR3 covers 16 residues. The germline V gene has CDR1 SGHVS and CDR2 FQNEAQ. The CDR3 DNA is TGTGCCAGCAGCTTAGGGGCTAGCGGGGGGTACAATGAGCAGTTCTTC. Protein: CASSLGASGGYNEQFF.

The CDR3 sequence is CASSPRLAGGLETGELFF. CDR3 nucleotide sequence: TGTGCCAGCAGCCCTAGACTAGCGGGGGGGTTAGAAACCGGGGAGCTGTTTTTT. The V and J genes are TRBV5-4 and TRBJ2-2, with TRBD2 matching over 14 bases. Germline values: CDR1 SGHNT, CDR2 YYREEE (reference sequence). The CDR3 has 18 amino acids. V trimming: 4 bases; J trimming: 5 bases; junction bases outside the gene matches: 10.

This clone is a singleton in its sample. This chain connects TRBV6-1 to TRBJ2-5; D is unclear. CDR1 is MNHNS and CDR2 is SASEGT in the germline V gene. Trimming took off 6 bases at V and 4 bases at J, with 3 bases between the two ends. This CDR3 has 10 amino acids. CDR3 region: CASRAETQYF. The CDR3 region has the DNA TGTGCCAGCAGGGCAGAGACCCAGTACTTC.

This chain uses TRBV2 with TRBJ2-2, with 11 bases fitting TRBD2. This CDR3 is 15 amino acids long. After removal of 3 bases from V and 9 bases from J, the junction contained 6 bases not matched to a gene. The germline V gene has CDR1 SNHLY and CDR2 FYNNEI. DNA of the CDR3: TGTGCCAGCAGTGAGAATAGCGGGGGGGCCCGGGAGCTGTTTTTT. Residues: CASSENSGGARELFF.

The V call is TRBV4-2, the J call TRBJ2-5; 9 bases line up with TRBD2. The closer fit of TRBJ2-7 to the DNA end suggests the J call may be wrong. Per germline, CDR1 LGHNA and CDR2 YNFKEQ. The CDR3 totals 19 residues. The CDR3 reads CASSQDKGGQRGDPYEQYF. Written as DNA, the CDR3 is TGTGCCAGCAGCCAAGATAAGGGTGGCCAGCGGGGGGACCCCTACGAGCAGTACTTC.

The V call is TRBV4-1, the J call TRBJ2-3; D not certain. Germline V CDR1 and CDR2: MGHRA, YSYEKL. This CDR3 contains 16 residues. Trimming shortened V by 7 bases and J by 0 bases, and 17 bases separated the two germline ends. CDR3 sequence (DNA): TGCGCCAGCACCTCGTCGCCTGGCCCCAGCACAGATACGCAGTATTTT. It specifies CASTSSPGPSTDTQYF.

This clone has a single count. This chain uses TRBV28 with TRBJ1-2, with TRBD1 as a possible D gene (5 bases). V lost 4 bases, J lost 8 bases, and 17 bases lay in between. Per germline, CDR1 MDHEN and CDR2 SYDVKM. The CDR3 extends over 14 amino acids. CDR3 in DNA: TGTGCCAGCAGTTCCCCGGACCGGGGGAAGGGCTACACCTTC. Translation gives CASSSPDRGKGYTF.

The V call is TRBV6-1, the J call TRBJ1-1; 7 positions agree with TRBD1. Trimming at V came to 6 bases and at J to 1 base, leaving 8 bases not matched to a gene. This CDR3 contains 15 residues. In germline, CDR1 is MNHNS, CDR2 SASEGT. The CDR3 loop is CASRSPDRENTEAFF. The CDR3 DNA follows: TGTGCCAGCAGGAGCCCTGACAGGGAGAACACTGAAGCTTTCTTT.